These T cell receptor beta chains were read from a single sample in a study of cytomegalovirus exposure and HLA in healthy donors. TCRdb's table, derived via immunoSEQ multiplex PCR, lists solely in-frame clones and lacks some. The sample holds 90,000 to 150,000 clones, approximately 75% seen once. The sequencing input was PBMCs. The receptors stem from a man aged 50 or older in good health and CMV-seropositive. Each CDR3 is given without its conserved first and last residue. The order of the fields is J gene, V gene, CDR3 protein.

TRBJ1-2	TRBV5-4	ASSSRDRVQTPYGYT
TRBJ2-2	TRBV30	AWSIDPGTRAFRWELF
TRBJ2-5	TRBV7-6	ASSPGLAAASQY
TRBJ2-1	TRBV5-1	ASSLQGLRPNNEQF
TRBJ1-5	TRBV6-1	ATSRPLGNQPQH
TRBJ1-1	TRBV29-1	SAGADRNTEAF
TRBJ2-2	TRBV4-2	ASSRAIRASRNTGELF
TRBJ2-5	TRBV5-1	ASKRTSAQETQY
TRBJ1-4	TRBV4-3	ASSPRRAGLATNEKLF
TRBJ1-2	TRBV28	ASSPKFGYT
TRBJ1-2	TRBV27	ASSFSGTDDGYT
TRBJ2-2	TRBV28	ASLQTNTGELF
TRBJ1-4	TRBV18	ASSPQGGFGSHEKLF
TRBJ2-7	TRBV28	ASSLTGTGGLREQY
TRBJ2-7	TRBV5-6	ASSLGGGYEQY
TRBJ2-7	TRBV4-2	ASSQDLGRYEQY
TRBJ2-7	TRBV7-2	ASSLGDGLAEYEQY
TRBJ1-2	TRBV19	ASRVHRDAGYT
TRBJ1-2	TRBV7-8	ASSLALTTAPYGYT
TRBJ1-2	TRBV7-9	ASSAGTGAGYT
TRBJ1-5	TRBV11-2	ASSLEGARGQPQH
TRBJ2-7	TRBV10-3	AISRDYPSYEQY
TRBJ2-5	TRBV18	ASSPRTSGGQETQY